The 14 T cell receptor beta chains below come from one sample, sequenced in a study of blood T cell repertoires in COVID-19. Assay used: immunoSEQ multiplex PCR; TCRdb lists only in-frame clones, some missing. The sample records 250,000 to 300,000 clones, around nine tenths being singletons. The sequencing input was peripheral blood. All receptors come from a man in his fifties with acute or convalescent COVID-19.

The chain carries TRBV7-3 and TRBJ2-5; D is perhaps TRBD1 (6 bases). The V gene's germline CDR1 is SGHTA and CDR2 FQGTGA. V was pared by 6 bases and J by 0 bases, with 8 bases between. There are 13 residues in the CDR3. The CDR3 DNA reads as TGTGCCAGCAGTAAGGGGGACCAAGAGACCCAGTACTTC. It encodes CASSKGDQETQYF.

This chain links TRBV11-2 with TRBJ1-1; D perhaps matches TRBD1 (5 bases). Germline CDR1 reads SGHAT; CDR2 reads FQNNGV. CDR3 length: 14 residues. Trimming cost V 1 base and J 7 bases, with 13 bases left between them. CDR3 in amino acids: CASSLVQGRGEAFF. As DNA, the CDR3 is TGTGCCAGCAGCTTAGTGCAGGGTAGGGGTGAAGCTTTCTTT.

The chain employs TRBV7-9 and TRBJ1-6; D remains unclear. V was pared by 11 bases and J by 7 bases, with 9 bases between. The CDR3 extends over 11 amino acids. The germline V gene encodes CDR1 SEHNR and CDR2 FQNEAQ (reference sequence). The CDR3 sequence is CAGSANSPLHF. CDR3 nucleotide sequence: TGTGCCGGAAGCGCAAATTCACCCCTCCACTTT.

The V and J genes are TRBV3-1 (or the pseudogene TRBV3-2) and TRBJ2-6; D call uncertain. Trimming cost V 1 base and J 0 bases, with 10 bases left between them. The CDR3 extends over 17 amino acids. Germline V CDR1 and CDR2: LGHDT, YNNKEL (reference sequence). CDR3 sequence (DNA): TGTGCCAGCAGCCAAGGCGGCTTCAACTCTGGGGCCAACGTCCTGACTTTC. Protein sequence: CASSQGGFNSGANVLTF.

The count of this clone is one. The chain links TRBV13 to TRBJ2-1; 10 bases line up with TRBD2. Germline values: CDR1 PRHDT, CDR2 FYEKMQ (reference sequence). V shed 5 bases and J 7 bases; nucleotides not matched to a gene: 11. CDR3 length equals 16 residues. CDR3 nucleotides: TGTGCCAGCAGCCCAAGGAGCGGGGGGGCAAGTAATGAGCAGTTCTTC. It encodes CASSPRSGGASNEQFF.

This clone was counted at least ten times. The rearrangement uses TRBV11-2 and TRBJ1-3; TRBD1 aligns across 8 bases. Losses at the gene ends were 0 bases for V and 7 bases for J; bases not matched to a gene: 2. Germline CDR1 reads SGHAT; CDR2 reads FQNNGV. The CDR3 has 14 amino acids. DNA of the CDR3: TGTGCCAGCAGCTTAGACCACAGGGGGAACACCATATATTTT. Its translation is CASSLDHRGNTIYF.

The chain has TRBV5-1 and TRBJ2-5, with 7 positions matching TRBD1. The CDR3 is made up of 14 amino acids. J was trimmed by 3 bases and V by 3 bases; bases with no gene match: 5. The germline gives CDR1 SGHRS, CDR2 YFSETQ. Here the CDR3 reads CASSSGQAKETQYF. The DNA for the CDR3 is TGCGCCAGCAGCTCCGGACAGGCCAAAGAGACCCAGTACTTC.

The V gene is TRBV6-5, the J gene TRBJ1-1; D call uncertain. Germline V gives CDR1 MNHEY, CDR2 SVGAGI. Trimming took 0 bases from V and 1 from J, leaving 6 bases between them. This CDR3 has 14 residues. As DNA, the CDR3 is TGTGCCAGCAGTTACTCACCCAGGAACACTGAAGCTTTCTTT. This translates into CASSYSPRNTEAFF.

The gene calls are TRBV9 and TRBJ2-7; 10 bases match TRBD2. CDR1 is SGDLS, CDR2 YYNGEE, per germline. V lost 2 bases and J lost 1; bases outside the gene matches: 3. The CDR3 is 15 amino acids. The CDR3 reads CASSVGSGGSYEQYF. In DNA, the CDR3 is TGTGCCAGCAGCGTGGGTAGCGGGGGGTCCTACGAGCAGTACTTC.

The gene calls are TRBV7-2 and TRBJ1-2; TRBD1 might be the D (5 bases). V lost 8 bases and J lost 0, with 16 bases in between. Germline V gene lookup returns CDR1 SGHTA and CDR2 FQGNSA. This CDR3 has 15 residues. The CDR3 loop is CASSRGGVANYGYTF. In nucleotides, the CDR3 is TGTGCCAGCTCTCGGGGGGGTGTAGCTAACTATGGCTACACCTTC.

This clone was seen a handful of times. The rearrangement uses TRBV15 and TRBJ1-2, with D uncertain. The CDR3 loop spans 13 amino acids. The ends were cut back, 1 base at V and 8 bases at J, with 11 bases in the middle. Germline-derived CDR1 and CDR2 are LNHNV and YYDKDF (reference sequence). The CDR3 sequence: CATSRAPREGYTF. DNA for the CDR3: TGTGCCACCAGCAGAGCCCCCCGGGAGGGCTACACCTTC.

The DNA for the CDR3 is TGTGCCAGCAGGGGACAGGGTTTCACTGAAGCTTTCTTT. Protein sequence: CASRGQGFTEAFF. This chain connects TRBV6-5 to TRBJ1-1; 9 positions match TRBD1. Germline loops: CDR1 MNHEY, CDR2 SVGAGI. The CDR3 length is 13 residues. The ends lost 6 bases at V and 4 bases at J; junction bases unmatched: 3.

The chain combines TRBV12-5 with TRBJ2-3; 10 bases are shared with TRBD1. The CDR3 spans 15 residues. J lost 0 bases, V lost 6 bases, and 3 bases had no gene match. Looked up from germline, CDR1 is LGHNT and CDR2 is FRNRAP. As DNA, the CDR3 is TGTGCTAGTGGCCCGGGACAGGGGAGCACAGATACGCAGTATTTT. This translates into CASGPGQGSTDTQYF.

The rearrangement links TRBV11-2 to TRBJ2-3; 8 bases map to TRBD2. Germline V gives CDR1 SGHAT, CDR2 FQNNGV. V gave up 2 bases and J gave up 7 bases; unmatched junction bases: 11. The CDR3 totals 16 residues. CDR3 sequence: CASSLFISGDPYTQYF. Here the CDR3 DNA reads TGTGCCAGCAGCTTATTTATTAGCGGGGACCCGTATACGCAGTATTTT.